This T cell receptor beta chain was documented in a study of cytomegalovirus exposure and HLA in healthy donors. With V trimmed by 4 bases and J by 0 bases, 7 bases remained unmatched. Per germline, CDR1 LNHDA and CDR2 SQIVND (reference sequence). The CDR3 has 16 amino acids. Study results and limitations: Most CMV-associated TCR beta chains were later found to appear HLA-restricted.

Comments on this clone: Antigen specificity is unknown.

A multiplex PCR was run with 60 Vbeta primers and 13 Jbeta primers. TCRdb keeps only in-frame clones here, not all; method: immunoSEQ multiplex PCR. Its table lists roughly 71,000 clones. Material: PBMCs. The clonotype originates from a woman in her 40s in good health and CMV-seropositive. This sequence joins TRBV19 and TRBJ2-3, with TRBD1 matching over 7 bases. Written as DNA, the CDR3 is TGTGCCAGTAGTAATCCAGGGGGTCCGAGCACAGATACGCAGTATTTT. Residues: CASSNPGGPSTDTQYF.